This entry lists 25 T cell receptor beta chains sequenced from one sample in a study of cytomegalovirus exposure and HLA in healthy donors. With 60 Vbeta and 13 Jbeta primers, the PCR was carried out. Measured with immunoSEQ multiplex PCR; TCRdb has only the in-frame clones, and not every one. The sample carries more than 85,000 clones, roughly two thirds recorded once. Sequencing was carried out using PBMCs. All receptors derive from a woman aged 45-65 years in good health and CMV-seropositive.

The CDR3 DNA reads as TGCGCCAGCAGCTTAAGACTAGCGGGGGAACTTTCCTACGAGCAGTACTTC. It specifies CASSLRLAGELSYEQYF. The chain links TRBV5-1 to TRBJ2-7, with TRBD2 identical over 12 bases. This CDR3 region has 17 residues. CDR1 and CDR2 from the germline V gene are SGHRS and YFSETQ. Germline trimming cut 2 bases from V and 1 base from J; bases unmatched to any gene: 7.

The chain carries TRBV25-1 and TRBJ1-6; 9 bases match TRBD1. Germline V CDR1 and CDR2: MGHDK, SYGVNS. The CDR3 has 15 residues. V shed 7 bases and J 7 bases; nucleotides not matched to a gene: 8. The CDR3 DNA reads TGTGCCAGCACTGGGTCGACAGGGGGGAATTCACCCCTCCACTTT. This gives the protein CASTGSTGGNSPLHF. The whole variable domain, remainder taken from reference TRBV25-1 and TRBJ1-6, is EADIYQTPRYLVIGTGKKITLECSQTMGHDKMYWYQQDPGMELHLIHYSYGVNSTEKGDLSSESTVSRIRTEHFPLTLESARPSHTSQYLCASTGSTGGNSPLHFGNGTRLTVT.

This rearrangement joins TRBV6-5 to TRBJ1-1; D gene unclear. The V end lost 2 bases, the J end lost 1 base, and 8 bases lay between the germline ends. The CDR3 is 14 amino acids. Germline assignment: CDR1 MNHEY and CDR2 SVGAGI. As DNA, the CDR3 is TGTGCCAGCAGTTACGAGGGAAGGAACACTGAAGCTTTCTTT. This gives the protein CASSYEGRNTEAFF.

V gene TRBV4-1 combines with J gene TRBJ2-7; 7 nucleotides match TRBD1. The junction had 6 bases not matched to a gene; V was cut back by 0 bases and J by 1 base. The germline V gene encodes CDR1 MGHRA and CDR2 YSYEKL. This CDR3 comprises 16 residues. The CDR3, as DNA: TGCGCCAGCAGCCAAGAGGGGTCGGACAGGTCCTACGAGCAGTACTTC. This codes for CASSQEGSDRSYEQYF.

This chain connects TRBV2 to TRBJ2-7; D might be TRBD2 (5 bases). Germline CDR1 and CDR2: SNHLY and FYNNEI. The CDR3 is 15 amino acids. V was trimmed by 6 bases and J by 2 bases, leaving 17 bases between them. The chain's CDR3 is CASRRASQEAYEQYF. The CDR3 DNA reads TGTGCCAGCAGGCGGGCGTCCCAGGAGGCCTACGAGCAGTACTTC.

The chain links TRBV6-1 to TRBJ2-2, with D possibly matching TRBD1 (5 bases). The CDR3 consists of 14 residues. V was shortened by 4 bases and J by 1 base, with 7 bases between the two germline ends. The V gene's germline CDR1 is MNHNS and CDR2 SASEGT. CDR3 sequence (DNA): TGTGCCAGCAGTGTTGGACAGAACACCGGGGAGCTGTTTTTT. Protein: CASSVGQNTGELFF.

CDR3 sequence: CASSPGLAASYEQYF. The CDR3 region has the DNA TGTGCCAGCAGCCCCGGACTAGCGGCCTCCTACGAGCAGTACTTC. This sequence joins TRBV7-3 and TRBJ2-7; 10 bases are a match to TRBD2. Unmatched junction bases numbered 4, after V lost 5 bases and J lost 0 bases. Germline V gene sequence: CDR1 SGHTA, CDR2 FQGTGA. The CDR3 covers 15 residues.

The rearrangement uses TRBV29-1 and TRBJ2-2; no firm D call. This CDR3 comprises 12 residues. Looked up from germline, CDR1 is SQVTM and CDR2 is ANQGSEA. V dropped 4 bases and J dropped 0 bases, with 3 bases sitting between them. This CDR3 reads CSVVANTGELFF. The DNA for the CDR3 is TGCAGCGTTGTCGCGAACACCGGGGAGCTGTTTTTT.

V is TRBV12-5 and J is TRBJ2-3; 12 positions match TRBD2. The length of the CDR3 is 19 residues. CDR1 LGHNT and CDR2 FRNRAP come from the germline V gene. V trimming: 6 bases; J trimming: 0 bases; junction bases outside the gene matches: 13. The CDR3: CASGQKLAGGSTSTDTQYF. CDR3 DNA: TGTGCTAGTGGACAGAAACTAGCGGGAGGTTCTACTAGCACAGATACGCAGTATTTT.

J is TRBJ1-2 and V is TRBV29-1; D ambiguous. The CDR3 has 11 residues. V lost 4 bases to trimming and J lost 7 bases, with 10 bases between them. Germline V gene lookup returns CDR1 SQVTM and CDR2 ANQGSEA. CDR3: CSVVGGGGYTF. The DNA for the CDR3 is TGCAGCGTTGTGGGAGGTGGTGGCTACACCTTC.

V usage is TRBV6-4 and J usage is TRBJ2-3; D is perhaps TRBD2 (5 bases). Looked up from germline, CDR1 is MRHNA and CDR2 is SNTAGT. Trimming removed 2 bases from V and 0 bases from J, with 9 bases in between. The CDR3 loop spans 15 amino acids. CDR3 sequence (DNA): TGTGCCAGCAGTGACCGTGCGGGCAGCACAGATACGCAGTATTTT. Its translation is CASSDRAGSTDTQYF.

The V and J genes are TRBV5-3 and TRBJ2-7; TRBD1 might be the D (6 bases). TRBV5-3 is labeled an ORF, and its function is uncertain. This CDR3 is 15 amino acids long. Trimming left V 7 bases short and J 3 bases short, with 20 bases between. The CDR3 protein is CARPPSQGRRYEQYF. The CDR3 region has the DNA TGTGCCAGACCCCCTTCCCAGGGGCGCCGCTACGAGCAGTACTTC.

The V and J genes are TRBV27 and TRBJ2-7, with D perhaps TRBD1 (7 bases). The CDR3 loop spans 14 amino acids. The ends were cut back, 6 bases at V and 3 bases at J, with 15 bases in the middle. Germline V gene data show CDR1 as MNHEY and CDR2 as SMNVEV (reference sequence). As DNA, the CDR3 is TGTGCCAGCAGCAGGAGGGACAGTATCTACGAGCAGTACTTC. Amino acid sequence: CASSRRDSIYEQYF.

This rearrangement joins TRBV6-5 to TRBJ2-7; the D gene is possibly TRBD2 (6 bases). The CDR3 extends over 14 amino acids. Germline assignment: CDR1 MNHEY and CDR2 SVGAGI. Trimming took 6 bases from V and 2 from J, leaving 14 bases between them. CDR3 in amino acids: CASRTTSSPYEQYF. Here the CDR3 DNA reads TGTGCCAGCAGGACGACTAGTTCTCCCTACGAGCAGTACTTC.

The V and J genes are TRBV27 and TRBJ2-2; weak D call: TRBD2 (5 bases). Trimming removed 5 bases from V and 6 bases from J, with 10 bases in between. The CDR3 consists of 13 residues. Germline assignment: CDR1 MNHEY and CDR2 SMNVEV (reference sequence). CDR3 loop: CASSVVRAGELFF. The CDR3 DNA reads as TGTGCCAGCAGTGTGGTGAGGGCCGGGGAGCTGTTTTTT.

This clone was observed once. The V gene is TRBV15, the J gene TRBJ2-7, with 7 nucleotides matching TRBD2. Germline values: CDR1 LNHNV, CDR2 YYDKDF (reference sequence). The CDR3 has 14 amino acids. Unmatched junction bases numbered 3, after V lost 0 bases and J lost 4 bases. The CDR3: CATSRELREYEQYF. The DNA of the CDR3 is TGTGCCACCAGCAGAGAATTGCGGGAGTACGAGCAGTACTTC.

In this sample, this clone turned up a few times. The chain links TRBV27 to TRBJ2-7, with 9 bases identical to TRBD1. The V gene end was trimmed by 3 bases and the J gene end by 4 bases; junction bases not matched to a gene: 10. Germline CDR1 reads MNHEY; CDR2 reads SMNVEV (reference sequence). This CDR3 is 16 amino acids long. CDR3 DNA sequence: TGTGCCAGCAGTTTCTGGACGGGACAGGGAGTTTACGAGCAGTACTTC. It translates to CASSFWTGQGVYEQYF.

This clone was picked up one time. The V call is TRBV5-4, the J call TRBJ2-1; tentatively, D is TRBD2 (5 bases). The CDR3 is 14 residues long. The germline V gene encodes CDR1 SGHNT and CDR2 YYREEE (reference sequence). The V gene lost 0 bases and the J gene lost 10 bases, with 14 bases spanning the gap. CDR3 region: CASSLGRGRIEQFF. DNA for the CDR3: TGTGCCAGCAGCTTGGGCCGAGGGCGCATCGAGCAGTTCTTC. Using reference TRBV5-4 and TRBJ2-1 for the parts outside the CDR3, the full variable domain is ETGVTQSPTHLIKTRGQQVTLRCSSQSGHNTVSWYQQALGQGPQFIFQYYREEENGRGNFPPRFSGLQFPNYSSELNVNALELDDSALYLCASSLGRGRIEQFFGPGTRLTVL.

The V gene is TRBV19, the J gene TRBJ1-5; D may be TRBD1 (5 bases). Germline V CDR1 and CDR2: LNHDA, SQIVND (reference sequence). Deletions cut 4 bases from V and 2 bases from J, with 15 bases between. The CDR3 contains 16 residues. CDR3 DNA sequence: TGTGCCAGTAGTACAGGGCGGGGAAGGGGCAATCAGCCCCAGCATTTT. Its protein product is CASSTGRGRGNQPQHF.

The rearrangement links TRBV7-9 to TRBJ2-3; 12 bases match TRBD2. From germline, CDR1 is SEHNR and CDR2 FQNEAQ (reference sequence). The junction had 7 bases not matched to a gene; V was cut back by 6 bases and J by 0 bases. This CDR3 has 17 amino acids. CDR3 DNA sequence: TGTGCCAGCAGTCGACTAGCGGGAGAGTTTAGCACAGATACGCAGTATTTT. Its translation: CASSRLAGEFSTDTQYF.

The rearrangement uses TRBV6-5 and TRBJ2-7, with TRBD1 identical over 11 bases. V was clipped by 5 bases and J by 4 bases; unmatched bases: 4. Per germline, CDR1 MNHEY and CDR2 SVGAGI. The CDR3 has 14 amino acids. CDR3 sequence: CASSGRDRGYEQYF. The CDR3, as DNA: TGTGCCAGCAGTGGGAGGGACAGGGGGTACGAGCAGTACTTC.

This clone was recorded a few times. V and J are TRBV28 and TRBJ1-2, with D uncertain. The V end lost 8 bases, the J end lost 5 bases, and 12 bases lay between the germline ends. Per germline, CDR1 MDHEN and CDR2 SYDVKM. There are 12 residues in the CDR3. CDR3 region: CASALGGYGYTF. CDR3 nucleotide sequence: TGTGCCAGCGCGCTAGGAGGTTATGGCTACACCTTC.

This clone was seen only once. The junction does not match germline at one end; this may be a read error. The gene calls are TRBV11-2 and TRBJ2-1; 7 bases align to TRBD2. The CDR3 contains 16 residues. In germline, CDR1 is SGHAT, CDR2 FQNNGV. The CDR3 sequence: CVSSLRGSGSYNEQFF. CDR3 bases: TGTGTCAGCAGCTTACGCGGGAGCGGGTCCTACAATGAGCAGTTCTTC. Drawing the rest from reference TRBV11-2 and TRBJ2-1, the complete variable domain is EAGVAQSPRYKIIEKRQSVAFWCNPISGHATLYWYQQILGQGPKLLIQFQNNGVVDDSQLPKDRFSAERLKGVDSTLKIQPAKLEDSAVYLCVSSLRGSGSYNEQFFGPGTRLTVL.

The chain recombines TRBV14 with TRBJ1-2, with D maybe TRBD1 (6 bases). Germline V CDR1 and CDR2: SGHDN, FVKESK. Trimming shortened V by 2 bases and J by 7 bases, and 17 bases separated the two germline ends. The CDR3 runs 15 residues. The CDR3 sequence: CASSQLRGTWSGYTF. In DNA form, the CDR3 reads TGTGCCAGCAGCCAACTCAGGGGCACCTGGAGTGGCTACACCTTC.

The V gene is TRBV7-8, the J gene TRBJ2-1; no firm D call. The V end lost 0 bases, the J end lost 6 bases, and 12 bases lay between the germline ends. Germline values: CDR1 SGHVS, CDR2 FQNEAQ. CDR3 length: 15 amino acids. CDR3 in amino acids: CASSLAEARSNEQFF. DNA for the CDR3: TGTGCCAGCAGCTTAGCCGAAGCTAGATCCAATGAGCAGTTCTTC.